A single sample is the source of the 25 T cell receptor beta chains below, sequenced in a study of response to subunit inactivated influenza vaccine. TCRdb processed the RT-PCR reads anew with MiXCR; each CDR3 protein has one entry. Of about 570,000 distinct CDR3 sequences listed, about 11% are singletons. This sample was shared with a second study, whose subject was T cells expressing NK-cell markers. That paper adds: 5'RACE template switching with UMIs produced the TCR beta cDNA.

The sample in question was PBMCs from blood, obtained on the day of vaccination. These receptor sequences come from a man aged 45 to 65 who received an inactivated influenza vaccine.

The chain combines TRBV29-1 with TRBJ2-1; weak D call: TRBD2 (5 bases). The CDR3 runs 13 residues. Trimming pared 5 bases from V and 5 bases from J, leaving 13 bases between. Germline CDR1 SQVTM, CDR2 ANQGSEA. The CDR3 protein is CSVLVTIDNEQFF. DNA for the CDR3: TGCAGCGTTTTGGTGACTATCGACAATGAGCAGTTCTTC.

This chain links TRBV9 with TRBJ2-5, with 11 bases identical to TRBD2. The germline V gene encodes CDR1 SGDLS and CDR2 YYNGEE. The CDR3 covers 16 residues. V lost 1 base and J lost 4; bases outside the gene matches: 6. CDR3 sequence reads: CASSVTSGSNRETQYF. The CDR3 DNA reads as TGTGCCAGCAGCGTAACTAGCGGGAGTAATCGAGAGACCCAGTACTTC.

This clonotype was found a few times. V is TRBV3-1 and J is TRBJ2-5, with 7 positions matching TRBD1. The J segment lost 4 bases and the V segment lost 4 bases, leaving 12 bases of the junction unmatched. This CDR3 is 16 amino acids long. Germline-derived CDR1 and CDR2 are LGHDT and YNNKEL (reference sequence). The CDR3 coding sequence is TGTGCCAGCAGCCCGACCCCAGGGGGAATCCTAGAGACCCAGTACTTC. The encoded protein is CASSPTPGGILETQYF.

The chain couples TRBV7-6 to TRBJ2-1; 9 bases agree with TRBD1. Germline V gives CDR1 SGHVS, CDR2 FNYEAQ. The trim removed 5 bases at V and 12 bases at J, leaving 8 bases unmatched. This CDR3 is 13 amino acids long. CDR3 nucleotide sequence: TGTGCCAGCAGCCCGGGACAGGGCGGTTTGCAGTTCTTC. The encoded protein is CASSPGQGGLQFF.

This clonotype was observed a few times. The chain combines TRBV4-3 with TRBJ1-1; the D is unclear. The CDR3 runs to 15 residues. Trimming removed 4 bases from V and 2 bases from J, with 14 bases in between. Per germline, CDR1 LGHNA and CDR2 YSLEER. CDR3 sequence (DNA): TGCGCCAGCAGCCTCGTTGTCAGCCTTAACACTGAAGCTTTCTTT. Amino acid sequence: CASSLVVSLNTEAFF.

This clonotype was found a few times. The CDR3 nucleotides read TGTGCCAGTAGTGGCAGGGGCGCAGGGAGCTACGAGCAGTACTTC. Translated: CASSGRGAGSYEQYF. This rearrangement joins TRBV19 to TRBJ2-7, with D perhaps TRBD1 (6 bases). Germline CDR1 and CDR2: LNHDA and SQIVND (reference sequence). V lost 5 bases, J lost 3 bases, and 17 bases lay in between. The CDR3 totals 15 residues.

This clonotype was counted between two and nine times. This chain joins TRBV7-9 and TRBJ1-1; tentative D call: TRBD1 (5 bases). The V gene lost 1 base and the J gene lost 10 bases, with 10 bases spanning the gap. The CDR3 sequence is 12 residues long. From germline, CDR1 is SEHNR and CDR2 FQNEAQ (reference sequence). The CDR3 protein is CASSLVGTGAFF. In DNA form, the CDR3 reads TGTGCCAGCAGCTTAGTTGGGACGGGAGCTTTCTTT.

The CDR3 here is CSVPSISKGGYTF. For the CDR3, the DNA is TGCAGTGTCCCATCCATCTCCAAGGGGGGCTACACCTTC. The chain is built from TRBV20-1 and TRBJ1-2; possibly TRBD1 for D (5 bases). Trimming removed 7 bases at V and 8 bases at J, with 20 bases between. In germline, CDR1 is DFQATT, CDR2 SNEGSKA (reference sequence). The CDR3 spans 13 residues.

Of note for this clonotype: Given a much more abundant clone one base away, this may be a read error. The genes are TRBV10-3 and TRBJ2-2; a possible D gene is TRBD2 (5 bases). The CDR3 loop spans 15 amino acids. Germline-derived CDR1 and CDR2 are ENHRY and SYGVKD. CDR3 DNA: TGTGCCATCAGTTCGGACCCTGTCAACACCGGGGAGCTGTCTTTT. Translated, it gives CAISSDPVNTGELSF.

This clonotype was recorded many times. The chain combines TRBV20-1 with TRBJ2-3; D ambiguous. This CDR3 has 13 residues. Looked up from germline, CDR1 is DFQATT and CDR2 is SNEGSKA (reference sequence). Trimming took off 0 bases at V and 8 bases at J, with 12 bases between the two ends. The chain's CDR3 is CSARDSFVLTQYF. CDR3 sequence (DNA): TGCAGTGCTAGAGACTCCTTTGTCCTTACGCAGTATTTT.

This clonotype was seen only a few times. V usage is TRBV20-1 and J usage is TRBJ2-7; D gene uncertain. V lost 5 bases and J 0 bases, leaving 17 bases between the germline ends. Germline V CDR1 and CDR2: DFQATT, SNEGSKA (reference sequence). CDR3 length: 15 amino acids. CDR3 nucleotides: TGCAGTGCTCGACACCCAGCGAAGAGCTCCTACGAGCAGTACTTC. Protein product: CSARHPAKSSYEQYF.

The genes are TRBV20-1 and TRBJ2-7; TRBD2 is a possible D gene (7 bases). CDR3 length: 14 amino acids. Trimming stripped 5 bases from V and 5 bases from J, with 19 bases between. Germline-derived CDR1 and CDR2 are DFQATT and SNEGSKA (reference sequence). For the CDR3, the DNA is TGCAGTGCTGGGGGGGTTCGAGGGGGAGACGAGCAGTACTTC. It specifies CSAGGVRGGDEQYF.

In its sample, this clonotype was seen a few times. CDR3 bases: TGTGCCAGCAGCTTAACAGGGGCGTTCAAAAACATTCAGTACTTC. It is translated as CASSLTGAFKNIQYF. The J gene is TRBJ2-4, the V gene TRBV7-8; the match to TRBD1 covers 7 bases. This CDR3 is built from 15 residues. V lost 2 bases to trimming and J lost 3 bases; unmatched junction nucleotides: 4. Germline CDR1 SGHVS, CDR2 FQNEAQ.

V and J are TRBV5-5 and TRBJ2-6, with D tentatively TRBD1 (6 bases). Germline V CDR1 and CDR2: SGHKS, YYEKEE (reference sequence). The CDR3 length is 17 residues. With 2 bases removed from V and 0 bases from J, the gap between germline ends came to 12 bases. CDR3 coding DNA: TGTGCCAGCAGCTTAGGACAGTCGAGCTCTGGGGCCAACGTCCTGACTTTC. Protein: CASSLGQSSSGANVLTF.

The rearrangement joins TRBV4-2 to TRBJ2-1, with 9 bases aligning to TRBD2. The germline gives CDR1 LGHNA, CDR2 YNFKEQ. V shed 0 bases, J shed 7 bases, and the junction held 7 bases outside the gene matches. The CDR3 length is 16 residues. Here the CDR3 reads CASSQDWRGGRNEQFF. As DNA, the CDR3 is TGTGCCAGCAGCCAAGATTGGCGGGGGGGCCGAAATGAGCAGTTCTTC.

V usage is TRBV7-9 and J usage is TRBJ2-7; weak D call: TRBD2 (5 bases). Trimming removed 1 base from V and 12 bases from J, with 10 bases in between. The CDR3 consists of 11 residues. Germline V gene sequence: CDR1 SEHNR, CDR2 FQNEAQ (reference sequence). The CDR3 is CASSLETRTYF. The CDR3, as DNA: TGTGCCAGCAGCTTAGAAACTAGAACGTACTTC.

This clonotype showed up many times. The chain employs TRBV29-1 and TRBJ2-2, with 8 bases identical to TRBD1. The germline V gene encodes CDR1 SQVTM and CDR2 ANQGSEA. Trimming took 4 bases from V and 0 from J; bases not matched to a gene: 7. This CDR3 region has 16 residues. CDR3 residues: CSVAVTGDPNTGELFF. CDR3 coding DNA: TGCAGCGTTGCGGTGACAGGGGACCCGAACACCGGGGAGCTGTTTTTT.

The J gene is TRBJ1-2, the V gene TRBV20-1; D gene ambiguous. CDR1 is DFQATT, CDR2 SNEGSKA, per germline (reference sequence). V lost 5 bases, J lost 2 bases, and 9 bases lay in between. CDR3 size: 12 residues. In DNA form, the CDR3 reads TGCAGTGCTTCGACAAGAAACTATGGCTACACCTTC. Protein sequence: CSASTRNYGYTF.

The rearrangement joins TRBV6-2 or TRBV6-3 to TRBJ2-3; 8 bases align to TRBD1. Trimming cost V 2 bases and J 8 bases; bases outside gene matches: 3. This CDR3 spans 13 amino acids. Per germline, CDR1 MNHEY and CDR2 SVGEGT. The CDR3 loop reads CASSYTDRGTQYF. CDR3 DNA sequence: TGTGCCAGCAGTTACACAGACAGGGGTACGCAGTATTTT.

This clonotype was seen a handful of times. As DNA, the CDR3 is TGTGCCAGCAGCGTAGGGGGGCTTGGCACTGAAGCTTTCTTT. Its translation is CASSVGGLGTEAFF. The genes are TRBV9 and TRBJ1-1, with D possibly being TRBD1 (6 bases). The V gene's germline CDR1 is SGDLS and CDR2 YYNGEE. Trimming stripped 0 bases from V and 4 bases from J, with 10 bases between. There are 14 residues in the CDR3.

The DNA for the CDR3 is TGTGCCAGCAGTGATAAGACAATCACCGGGGAGCTGTTTTTT. It yields the protein CASSDKTITGELFF. V and J are TRBV2 and TRBJ2-2; D ambiguous. Trimming left V 3 bases short and J 4 bases short, with 9 bases between. The CDR3 contains 14 residues. CDR1 is SNHLY and CDR2 is FYNNEI in the germline V gene.

This clonotype was observed a few times. This rearrangement joins TRBV6-1 to TRBJ2-1; D is tentatively TRBD1 or TRBD2 (6 bases each). The CDR3 runs 14 residues. Germline lookup yields CDR1 MNHNS and CDR2 SASEGT. The V gene lost 6 bases and the J gene lost 0 bases, with 9 bases spanning the gap. CDR3 sequence (DNA): TGTGCCAGCAGAGGGGGGCTCTCCTACAATGAGCAGTTCTTC. It encodes CASRGGLSYNEQFF.

The sample holds many counts of this clonotype. This chain links TRBV28 with TRBJ2-3; TRBD2 matches 9 bases. J was trimmed by 6 bases and V by 7 bases; bases with no gene match: 11. The V gene's germline CDR1 is MDHEN and CDR2 SYDVKM. CDR3 length: 15 residues. Here the CDR3 reads CASTLAGVGGDTQYF. In DNA form, the CDR3 reads TGTGCCAGCACCTTAGCGGGAGTGGGAGGCGATACGCAGTATTTT.

This chain links TRBV29-1 with TRBJ2-5; 9 bases align to TRBD1. V lost 6 bases to trimming and J lost 2 bases; unmatched junction nucleotides: 4. The CDR3 is made up of 13 amino acids. Germline V gene sequence: CDR1 SQVTM, CDR2 ANQGSEA. CDR3 nucleotide sequence: TGCAGCGTAGCGGGACAGGGACAAGAGACCCAGTACTTC. Residues: CSVAGQGQETQYF.

This chain links TRBV5-1 with TRBJ1-2; 8 positions match TRBD1. The ends lost 0 bases at V and 5 bases at J; junction bases unmatched: 6. The CDR3 is 15 amino acids. Germline V gives CDR1 SGHRS, CDR2 YFSETQ. CDR3 DNA sequence: TGCGCCAGCAGCTTGGGGACAGGGCGAGGGTATGGCTACACCTTC. It encodes CASSLGTGRGYGYTF.